The subject of this entry is one TCR beta chain. Antigen unknown. Subsets obtained from CD4+ cells comprised CD45RA+ naive and CD45RA-negative memory cells. The CDR3 has 13 amino acids. V lost 1 base, J lost 0 bases, and 4 bases lay in between. Germline CDR1 and CDR2: SGHTS and YDEGEE. These data are taken from a study of shared clonotypes between healthy human individuals. Findings of the study overall: Incomplete sequencing of sorted subsets was indicated by rarefaction despite large depth. Across four donors, naive CD4 shared roughly 5%, naive CD8 less than 4%, memory CD4 about 2.5%, memory CD8 approximately 0.4%.

Using immunoSEQ multiplex PCR, the repertoire was profiled, and TCRdb retains in-frame clones only, with some absent. The table includes roughly 2.5 million clones, roughly nine tenths detected once. The V and J genes are TRBV5-8 and TRBJ2-5, with D unresolved. The source of this sequence is a young man in good health. Sequencing was performed on naive CD4+ T cells sorted from blood. Subset reported: CD45RA+ positively selected. The CDR3 region has the DNA TGTGCCAGCAGCTTGTGGTACCAAGAGACCCAGTACTTC. It codes for CASSLWYQETQYF.